This entry describes one T cell receptor (beta chain). Relative to its sample, this clonotype is medium-sized (0.01 to 0.1%). Its recognized antigen is unknown. One base away there is no much larger clone; base qualities are not given. Sequenced on a NextSeq 500. TCR libraries were prepared from about 15 ng of total RNA with the QIAseq Immune Repertoire RNA Library Kit, Human TCR Panel. Sequencing of the TCR libraries was done on an Illumina NextSeq with a Mid Output V2 kit and asymmetric 261x41 paired-end reads. Each TCR library was diluted to 4 to 4.5 nM, after which the TCR libraries were pooled, denatured and loaded at 0.95 to 1 pM. Regarding the original processing steps: Processing of the TCR FASTQ files took place in the QIAGEN GeneGlobe Data Analysis Center, and downstream analysis was done in R 3.5.2. Clonality was calculated as one minus Shannon entropy normalized by the log of the number of unique productive sequences. Within each subset, Fisher exact tests at 5% FDR identified TRA or TRB clonotypes differing in abundance between baseline and M1. Differentially abundant clonotypes were categorized as emerging, expanding, contracting or non-expanding/contracting. Repertoire overlap between patients was measured with Morisita's overlap index. TCRdb applied fastp at Q25 and MiXCR to the public reads, then kept only in-frame beta chains. Each entry merges the rows of one CDR3 protein and shows their most common DNA and genes. These V and J calls are TCRdb output, not the study's own analysis. The sample profile shows roughly 990 distinct CDR3 sequences; around 6.1% of them were found once. Jointly, the top ten make up roughly a sixth of the sample.

The data were taken from a study of circulating CD8 cells and anti-PD-1 response in melanoma (dated by TCRdb to 2018 to 2021). In terms of the full investigation: Nivolumab was administered to patients intravenously at 3 mg/kg every 2 weeks. Of the 13 patients in the melanoma cohort, anti-PD-1 was received as first-line therapy by seven patients, and prior targeted therapy or immunotherapy had been received by six patients. Responders were defined as patients showing complete or partial responses, and non-responders as patients showing stable or progressive disease (RECIST v1.1). A total of 11 melanoma patients were included in the TCR repertoire analysis, 4 of them responders and 7 non-responders. In on-treatment samples, a biotinylated anti-human IgG4 antibody was used to detect PD-1. Results and caveats for the whole study, not just this receptor: Since no tumor material could be accessed, the researchers instead assessed tumor reactivity using peptide assays on expanded sorted subsets. The published TCR repertoire comparisons relied only on baseline and M1 samples from a small cohort that had few responders. The highest diversity was observed in the DNEG repertoire, similar and higher clonality was shown by the PD-1 and DPOS repertoires, and the lowest diversity was found in the TIGIT repertoires. Because material was limited, experiments were generally done without replicates. The authors pointed out that the cohort included both treatment-naive and previously treated patients, and that this mix could influence the results. Repertoires were found to be largely private between subsets, with under 7.5% of TRB clonotypes shared at M1, and the highest sharing was observed between DPOS and TIGIT.

Using a BD FACSAria II cell sorter, four subsets defined by PD-1 and/or TIGIT were sorted from live CD3+CD8+TCRalphabeta+ cells. Circulating CD8 T cells were sorted into four subsets by PD-1 and TIGIT expression to characterize their relevance to anti-PD-1 therapy response. From each sorted CD8 T-cell subset, both TCR alpha and TCR beta chains were sequenced. Peripheral blood was drawn before the first anti-PD-1 injection and after two and four injections. Ficoll gradient centrifugation was used to isolate PBMCs immediately. Until use, PBMCs were cryopreserved in liquid nitrogen in RPMI containing approximately 20% FCS and approximately 10% DMSO. After thawing, PBMCs were stained with a viability dye and with antibodies against CD3, CD8alpha, TCRalphabeta, PD-1 and TIGIT. The RNeasy Kit was used to extract total RNA, and all samples came in with a RIN above 7. This sequence was found in a human donor with melanoma. This material consisted of CD8+ T cells from PBMCs, taken at baseline or after one month of anti-PD-1 therapy (not recorded which).

The DNA reads TGTGCCAGCAGCCCGACGCACTGGGATACGCAGTATTTT. It translates as CASSPTHWDTQYF. Recombination joined TRBV7-3 with TRBJ2-3, with no D gene named confidently. The germline V gene yields SGHTA for CDR1 and FQGTGA for CDR2. Spanning cysteine to phenylalanine, the CDR3 consists of 13 amino acids. Of the read, only the CDR3 DNA is kept; its 39 bases are in frame from base 1. The V and J ends are trimmed by 5 bases and 6 bases, leaving 12 bases between them. Outside the CDR3, residues come from the reference TRBV7-3 and TRBJ2-3 proteins, so the full variable domain is: GAGVSQTPSNKVTEKGKYVELRCDPISGHTALYWYRQSLGQGPEFLIYFQGTGAADDSGLPNDRFFAVRPEGSVSTLKIQRTERGDSAVYLCASSPTHWDTQYFGPGTRLTVL.